These 30 T cell receptor beta chains share one sample of origin, sequenced in a study of blood T cell repertoires in COVID-19. Using immunoSEQ multiplex PCR, the repertoire was profiled, and TCRdb retains in-frame clones only, with some absent. The table shows around 170,000 clones, with just under 80% occurring only once. The sequenced sample was peripheral blood. The receptors shown here come from a woman older than 75 with acute or convalescent COVID-19.

V usage is TRBV6-5 and J usage is TRBJ1-5, with 10 bases aligning to TRBD1. The CDR3 consists of 16 residues. Germline V gives CDR1 MNHEY, CDR2 SVGAGI. Losses at the gene ends were 4 bases for V and 4 bases for J; bases not matched to a gene: 7. The CDR3 spells CASSCPQGQGNQPQHF. CDR3 DNA: TGTGCCAGCAGTTGCCCGCAGGGACAGGGGAATCAGCCCCAGCATTTT.

J is TRBJ1-5 and V is TRBV30; D might be TRBD1 (6 bases). The V gene's germline CDR1 is GTSNPN and CDR2 SVGIG (reference sequence). V was pared by 8 bases and J by 7 bases, with 18 bases between. This CDR3 comprises 13 residues. In DNA, the CDR3 is TGTGCCGCCACCGCTGGGGGCGGGCAGCCCCAGCATTTT. This translates into CAATAGGGQPQHF.

The chain links TRBV5-6 to TRBJ2-1; 8 nucleotides line up with TRBD1. The CDR3 is 16 amino acids. In germline, CDR1 is SGHDT, CDR2 YYEEEE. V was clipped by 4 bases and J by 1 base; unmatched bases: 7. The CDR3 here is CASSLADRGSYNEQFF. The CDR3 DNA reads TGTGCCAGCAGCCTGGCAGACAGGGGTTCCTACAATGAGCAGTTCTTC.

For the CDR3, the DNA is TGTGCCAGCAGCTTAGGCGGGAGGAACACCGGGGAGCTGTTTTTT. Its translation: CASSLGGRNTGELFF. The gene calls are TRBV7-8 and TRBJ2-2; 7 bases line up with TRBD2. Germline CDR1 SGHVS, CDR2 FQNEAQ. J was trimmed by 1 base and V by 1 base; bases with no gene match: 0. The CDR3 has 15 residues.

J is TRBJ2-3 and V is TRBV29-1, with a tentative D call TRBD1 (6 bases). Germline assignment: CDR1 SQVTM and CDR2 ANQGSEA. The V and J ends lost 2 bases and 5 bases respectively, with 8 bases between them. This CDR3 comprises 12 residues. CDR3: CSVELRGDTQYF. CDR3 nucleotides: TGCAGCGTTGAACTCAGGGGAGATACGCAGTATTTT.

The rearrangement uses TRBV29-1 and TRBJ2-7; tentatively, D is TRBD1 (5 bases). This CDR3 region has 15 residues. Germline V gene sequence: CDR1 SQVTM, CDR2 ANQGSEA. The V and J ends lost 7 bases and 3 bases respectively, with 22 bases between them. CDR3: CSALLQDQVHYEQYF. CDR3 bases: TGCAGCGCCCTCTTACAGGACCAAGTCCACTACGAGCAGTACTTC.

The rearrangement joins TRBV5-1 to TRBJ2-7, with 10 bases lining up with TRBD2. With 3 bases clipped from V and 0 bases from J, the junction kept 3 bases outside the gene matches. From germline, CDR1 is SGHRS and CDR2 YFSETQ. This CDR3 has 15 amino acids. CDR3 sequence: CASSSTSGDSYEQYF. The CDR3 region has the DNA TGCGCCAGCAGCTCAACTAGCGGGGACTCCTACGAGCAGTACTTC.

The V gene is TRBV5-1, the J gene TRBJ2-7, with 7 nucleotides matching TRBD1. Unmatched junction bases numbered 8, after V lost 2 bases and J lost 6 bases. CDR1 and CDR2 (germline): SGHRS, YFSETQ. The CDR3 is 14 residues long. DNA of the CDR3: TGCGCCAGCAGCTTACCGGGACAGCTTTTCGAGCAGTACTTC. Encoded protein: CASSLPGQLFEQYF.

The chain employs TRBV6-5 and TRBJ1-4; 7 bases agree with TRBD1. Germline assignment: CDR1 MNHEY and CDR2 SVGAGI. V trimming: 10 bases; J trimming: 8 bases; junction bases outside the gene matches: 7. CDR3 length: 12 residues. CDR3 DNA: TGTGCCACACAGGGGATTTGGGAAAAACTGTTTTTT. Residues: CATQGIWEKLFF.

As for this clone: This same CDR3 is encoded by further DNA sequences in the sample. The J gene is TRBJ2-7, the V gene TRBV18; the match to TRBD1 covers 9 bases. CDR1 is KGHSH, CDR2 LQKENI, per germline. The CDR3 contains 14 residues. The trim removed 2 bases at V and 2 bases at J, leaving 1 base unmatched. The CDR3 is CASSPGTGPYEQYF. DNA for the CDR3: TGTGCCAGCTCACCAGGGACAGGGCCCTACGAGCAGTACTTC.

J is TRBJ1-5 and V is TRBV2; D call uncertain. The CDR3 has 13 residues. Between the trimmed V and J ends, which lost 8 bases and 0 bases, there was a span of 8 bases. Germline assignment: CDR1 SNHLY and CDR2 FYNNEI. CDR3 amino acids: CASSTYSNQPQHF. The CDR3 DNA sequence: TGTGCCAGCTCTACTTATAGCAATCAGCCCCAGCATTTT.

The chain uses TRBV19 and TRBJ2-1; TRBD1 matches 7 bases. With 4 bases clipped from V and 10 bases from J, the junction kept 13 bases outside the gene matches. This CDR3 has 15 residues. Germline V gene lookup returns CDR1 LNHDA and CDR2 SQIVND (reference sequence). The CDR3 region is CASSKRTGPQWEQFF. CDR3 in DNA: TGTGCCAGTAGTAAGCGGACAGGACCACAATGGGAGCAGTTCTTC. Combining the CDR3 with reference TRBV19 and TRBJ2-1 gives the whole variable domain DGGITQSPKYLFRKEGQNVTLSCEQNLNHDAMYWYRQDPGQGLRLIYYSQIVNDFQKGDIAEGYSVSREKKESFPLTVTSAQKNPTAFYLCASSKRTGPQWEQFFGPGTRLTVL.

The chain is built from TRBV6-2 or TRBV6-3 and TRBJ1-1; 10 nucleotides align to TRBD1. V shed 4 bases and J 3 bases; nucleotides not matched to a gene: 5. The CDR3 is made up of 15 amino acids. Per germline, CDR1 MNHEY and CDR2 SVGEGT. Here the CDR3 DNA reads TGTGCCAGCAGTTTTAGACAGGGGGCGTACACTGAAGCTTTCTTT. It encodes CASSFRQGAYTEAFF.

The chain is built from TRBV20-1 and TRBJ1-1; D is unclear. Germline loops: CDR1 DFQATT, CDR2 SNEGSKA (reference sequence). The CDR3 spans 11 residues. Trimming took 5 bases from V and 0 from J, leaving 4 bases between them. As DNA, the CDR3 is TGCAGTGCTCCTCTGAACACTGAAGCTTTCTTT. Its protein product is CSAPLNTEAFF.

The CDR3 here is CASSFHRLASSYNEQFF. The CDR3 nucleotides read TGTGCCAGCAGCTTCCACCGACTAGCGAGCTCCTACAATGAGCAGTTCTTC. This chain joins TRBV7-8 and TRBJ2-1, with TRBD2 matching 8 bases. Per germline, CDR1 SGHVS and CDR2 FQNEAQ. CDR3 length: 17 amino acids. Trimming removed 3 bases from V and 0 bases from J; junction bases left unmatched: 7.

Of note for this clone: Other DNA sequences from this sample encode an identical CDR3 as well. The chain joins TRBV7-9 to TRBJ1-4; 9 positions agree with TRBD1. Germline V lookup: CDR1 SEHNR, CDR2 FQNEAQ (reference sequence). V lost 3 bases to trimming and J lost 8 bases; unmatched junction nucleotides: 4. The length of the CDR3 is 14 residues. The CDR3 DNA is TGTGCCAGCAGCTTGAGACAGGGGGGCGAAAAACTGTTTTTT. Translated: CASSLRQGGEKLFF.

This clone was seen more than once but under ten times. The chain carries TRBV6-1 and TRBJ2-7; a weak D match, TRBD2 (6 bases). The V gene lost 2 bases and the J gene lost 6 bases, with 20 bases spanning the gap. Looked up from germline, CDR1 is MNHNS and CDR2 is SASEGT. The CDR3 has 16 residues. The CDR3 reads CASSEPSAPNSPEQYF. For the CDR3, the DNA is TGTGCCAGCAGTGAACCTAGCGCACCCAATTCCCCCGAGCAGTACTTC.

This sequence joins TRBV2 and TRBJ1-1; TRBD1 agrees at 7 bases. There are 17 residues in the CDR3. Trimming at V came to 6 bases and at J to 1 base, leaving 14 bases not matched to a gene. Germline CDR1 SNHLY, CDR2 FYNNEI. The CDR3 spells CASRPGTARPGNTEAFF. The CDR3 nucleotides read TGTGCCAGCAGGCCCGGGACAGCCCGACCCGGGAACACTGAAGCTTTCTTT. The entire variable domain, with the rest obtained from reference TRBV2 and TRBJ1-1, is as follows: EPEVTQTPSHQVTQMGQEVILRCVPISNHLYFYWYRQILGQKVEFLVSFYNNEISEKSEIFDDQFSVERPDGSNFTLKIRSTKLEDSAMYFCASRPGTARPGNTEAFFGQGTRLTVV.

V and J are TRBV27 and TRBJ2-3; 8 bases are shared with TRBD1. The V gene end was trimmed by 5 bases and the J gene end by 2 bases; junction bases not matched to a gene: 6. The CDR3 covers 15 residues. CDR1 is MNHEY and CDR2 is SMNVEV in the germline V gene (reference sequence). In nucleotides, the CDR3 is TGTGCCAGCAGTCCACGGACAGGGATCACAGATACGCAGTATTTT. It encodes CASSPRTGITDTQYF.

V and J are TRBV19 and TRBJ1-4; D is unresolved. CDR1 is LNHDA and CDR2 is SQIVND in the germline V gene (reference sequence). Deletions cut 5 bases from V and 13 bases from J, with 17 bases between. The length of the CDR3 is 13 residues. The CDR3 DNA is TGTGCCAGTAGTTGGTCCGCCGGGTATGGACTGTTTTTT. It translates to CASSWSAGYGLFF.

The chain recombines TRBV12-5 with TRBJ1-2; perhaps TRBD1 as D (6 bases). Trimming pared 2 bases from V and 0 bases from J, leaving 16 bases between. This CDR3 contains 17 residues. The V gene's germline CDR1 is LGHNT and CDR2 FRNRAP. The CDR3: CASGLHYGTRANYGYTF. The DNA for the CDR3 is TGTGCTAGTGGTTTGCACTACGGGACAAGAGCTAACTATGGCTACACCTTC.

This clone was observed once. The chain links TRBV9 to TRBJ2-1; the match to TRBD2 covers 9 bases. This CDR3 is 15 amino acids long. Germline CDR1 SGDLS, CDR2 YYNGEE. The J segment lost 8 bases and the V segment lost 0 bases, leaving 6 bases of the junction unmatched. In DNA form, the CDR3 reads TGTGCCAGCAGCGTAGAGGCTAGCGGGACCTATGAGCAGTTCTTC. Its protein product is CASSVEASGTYEQFF. Drawing the rest from reference TRBV9 and TRBJ2-1, the complete variable domain is DSGVTQTPKHLITATGQRVTLRCSPRSGDLSVYWYQQSLDQGLQFLIQYYNGEERAKGNILERFSAQQFPDLHSELNLSSLELGDSALYFCASSVEASGTYEQFFGPGTRLTVL.

V gene TRBV19 combines with J gene TRBJ1-2, with a possible D match to TRBD1 (5 bases). The CDR3 contains 11 residues. V was cut by 9 bases and J by 8 bases, with 13 bases left in between. Per germline, CDR1 LNHDA and CDR2 SQIVND (reference sequence). The CDR3 loop is CASFQGRGYTF. DNA for the CDR3: TGTGCCAGCTTCCAGGGTAGGGGCTACACCTTC.

The chain joins TRBV11-2 to TRBJ2-5; no definite D call. Germline V gene lookup returns CDR1 SGHAT and CDR2 FQNNGV. With 5 bases removed from V and 0 bases from J, the gap between germline ends came to 4 bases. The CDR3 loop spans 12 amino acids. CDR3 region: CASSLYQETQYF. CDR3 sequence (DNA): TGTGCCAGCAGCCTGTACCAAGAGACCCAGTACTTC.

The chain links TRBV11-3 to TRBJ2-5, with D maybe TRBD2 (5 bases). The CDR3 spans 13 residues. In germline, CDR1 is SGHNT, CDR2 YENEEA. The V end lost 2 bases, the J end lost 7 bases, and 11 bases lay between the germline ends. The CDR3 bases are TGTGCCAGCAGCTTACGGGGAGTCGGGACCCAGTACTTC. It translates to CASSLRGVGTQYF.

This chain connects TRBV7-2 to TRBJ1-1; D is unresolved. Trimming cost V 3 bases and J 1 base, with 6 bases left between them. Germline CDR1 reads SGHTA; CDR2 reads FQGNSA. The CDR3 is 13 amino acids. The CDR3 loop reads CASSFTRNTEAFF. As DNA, the CDR3 is TGTGCCAGCAGCTTCACCAGGAACACTGAAGCTTTCTTT.

This clone showed up just a few times. The genes are TRBV3-1 (or the pseudogene TRBV3-2) and TRBJ1-6, with 10 bases aligning to TRBD1. Germline lookup yields CDR1 LGHDT and CDR2 YNNKEL (reference sequence). The trim removed 3 bases at V and 9 bases at J, leaving 2 bases unmatched. The CDR3 has 14 amino acids. Written as DNA, the CDR3 is TGTGCCAGCAGCCAGGGGACAGGGGCTTCACCCCTCCACTTT. It translates to CASSQGTGASPLHF.

The CDR3 DNA reads as TGTGCCAGCAGCTACAACCCGGGACAGGGGGCTGAAAAACTGTTTTTT. Translation gives CASSYNPGQGAEKLFF. The J gene is TRBJ1-4, the V gene TRBV2, with 12 bases lining up with TRBD1. Germline lookup yields CDR1 SNHLY and CDR2 FYNNEI. J gave up 7 bases and V 6 bases, and 9 bases lay outside the gene matches. The CDR3 covers 16 residues.

J is TRBJ1-2 and V is TRBV6-5, with 9 bases matching TRBD1. The CDR3 is made up of 15 amino acids. Germline CDR1 MNHEY, CDR2 SVGAGI. V shed 8 bases and J 3 bases; nucleotides not matched to a gene: 10. CDR3 protein: CASWTGDLLDYGYTF. DNA of the CDR3: TGTGCCAGCTGGACAGGGGACCTTTTGGACTATGGCTACACCTTC.

The rearrangement uses TRBV5-4 and TRBJ1-2; 7 nucleotides align to TRBD1. Unmatched junction bases numbered 1, after V lost 0 bases and J lost 2 bases. Germline lookup yields CDR1 SGHNT and CDR2 YYREEE (reference sequence). This CDR3 comprises 14 residues. The CDR3 is CASSLGQGNYGYTF. CDR3 bases: TGTGCCAGCAGCTTGGGACAGGGAAACTATGGCTACACCTTC. Together with reference TRBV5-4 and TRBJ1-2, the CDR3 gives the full variable domain: ETGVTQSPTHLIKTRGQQVTLRCSSQSGHNTVSWYQQALGQGPQFIFQYYREEENGRGNFPPRFSGLQFPNYSSELNVNALELDDSALYLCASSLGQGNYGYTFGSGTRLTVV.